This entry lists 15 T cell receptor beta chains sequenced from one sample in a study of response to subunit inactivated influenza vaccine. MiXCR, run by TCRdb on the RT-PCR reads, gives a single entry per CDR3 protein. The sample includes 600,000 to 700,000 distinct CDR3 sequences, 14% of them seen just once. Material: PBMCs from blood, obtained roughly 15 days before vaccination. These receptor sequences come from a middle-aged man who received an inactivated influenza vaccine.

The gene calls are TRBV20-1 and TRBJ2-3, with 10 bases matching TRBD1. Trimming at V came to 5 bases and at J to 0 bases, leaving 5 bases not matched to a gene. Germline V gene sequence: CDR1 DFQATT, CDR2 SNEGSKA (reference sequence). This CDR3 contains 15 residues. CDR3 residues: CSALPGQGSTDTQYF. The CDR3 nucleotides are TGCAGTGCTCTTCCGGGACAGGGGAGCACAGATACGCAGTATTTT.

This clonotype was detected only a few times. This chain links TRBV12-3 or TRBV12-4 with TRBJ1-2, with TRBD1 matching over 7 bases. The CDR3 has 14 residues. Germline trimming cut 3 bases from V and 8 bases from J; bases unmatched to any gene: 9. For the CDR3, the DNA is TGTGCCAGCAGTTTCTATCCCGGGACAGTCGGCTACACCTTC. Translated, it gives CASSFYPGTVGYTF.

In its sample, this clonotype was seen a few times. J is TRBJ2-3 and V is TRBV20-1; 7 bases are a match to TRBD2. The J segment lost 4 bases and the V segment lost 1 base, leaving 5 bases of the junction unmatched. The CDR3 runs 14 residues. CDR1 DFQATT and CDR2 SNEGSKA come from the germline V gene (reference sequence). CDR3 in amino acids: CSARGRENADTQYF. As DNA, the CDR3 is TGCAGTGCTAGAGGGCGGGAGAACGCAGATACGCAGTATTTT.

This clonotype was picked up a small number of times. CDR3 DNA: TGTGCCAGCAGCCGACTTCTGACCGGGGAGCTGTTTTTT. As protein: CASSRLLTGELFF. The J gene is TRBJ2-2, the V gene TRBV12-3 or TRBV12-4, with D hard to call. Trimming took off 6 bases at V and 5 bases at J, with 10 bases between the two ends. This CDR3 comprises 13 residues.

This clonotype was picked up many times. This chain uses TRBV5-6 with TRBJ2-1, with D perhaps matching TRBD1 or TRBD2 (5 bases each). The CDR3 contains 15 residues. The germline V gene has CDR1 SGHDT and CDR2 YYEEEE. V dropped 2 bases and J dropped 8 bases, with 17 bases sitting between them. As DNA, the CDR3 is TGTGCCAGCAGCTTTCCGGGGCACGTCTCGGATGAGCAGTTCTTC. It specifies CASSFPGHVSDEQFF.

V is TRBV3-1 and J is TRBJ1-1, with TRBD1 matching 7 bases. Germline assignment: CDR1 LGHDT and CDR2 YNNKEL (reference sequence). The CDR3 runs 13 residues. Germline trimming cut 1 base from V and 7 bases from J; bases unmatched to any gene: 3. CDR3 sequence reads: CASSQATGNEAFF. CDR3 nucleotide sequence: TGTGCCAGCAGCCAAGCGACAGGGAATGAAGCTTTCTTT. Full variable domain (missing parts from reference TRBV3-1 and TRBJ1-1): DTAVSQTPKYLVTQMGNDKSIKCEQNLGHDTMYWYKQDSKKFLKIMFSYNNKELIINETVPNRFSPKSPDKAHLNLHINSLELGDSAVYFCASSQATGNEAFFGQGTRLTVV.

This clonotype has a handful of counts. The V and J genes are TRBV28 and TRBJ1-5; 9 bases fit TRBD1. The CDR3 covers 19 residues. V trimming: 6 bases; J trimming: 2 bases; junction bases outside the gene matches: 17. The germline gives CDR1 MDHEN, CDR2 SYDVKM. CDR3 in amino acids: CASRGDRTGAALGNQPQHF. The CDR3 bases are TGTGCCAGCAGGGGTGATCGGACAGGGGCGGCCTTGGGCAATCAGCCCCAGCATTTT.

This clonotype has more than one count but fewer than ten. The chain couples TRBV10-3 to TRBJ2-1, with 12 bases identical to TRBD2. V dropped 6 bases and J dropped 6; count of bases not matched to a gene: 3. Germline V gives CDR1 ENHRY, CDR2 SYGVKD. The CDR3 has 14 amino acids. The CDR3 sequence: CAIRGTSGFNEQFF. The CDR3 coding sequence is TGTGCCATCAGGGGGACTAGCGGGTTCAATGAGCAGTTCTTC.

This clonotype was counted between two and nine times. This chain links TRBV23-1 with TRBJ1-5; 11 nucleotides line up with TRBD1. TRBV23-1 is known as an ORF, though its function is uncertain. The length of the CDR3 is 21 residues. V was pared by 2 bases and J by 0 bases, with 15 bases of the junction left unmatched. CDR3 protein: CASSQRFHGQGARNSNQPQHF. As DNA, the CDR3 is TGCGCCAGCAGTCAAAGGTTTCACGGACAGGGGGCGCGTAATAGCAATCAGCCCCAGCATTTT.

The gene calls are TRBV6-1 and TRBJ2-3; 7 bases fit TRBD1. Germline CDR1 MNHNS, CDR2 SASEGT. V trimming: 6 bases; J trimming: 1 base; junction bases outside the gene matches: 10. This CDR3 has 16 amino acids. The CDR3 DNA is TGTGCCAGCAGCCTAATAGGGACAGTACGCACAGATACGCAGTATTTT. It translates to CASSLIGTVRTDTQYF.

This clonotype was recorded at least ten times. This chain uses TRBV29-1 with TRBJ2-5; TRBD2 matches 8 bases. Germline CDR1 is SQVTM and CDR2 is ANQGSEA. V was pared by 6 bases and J by 4 bases, with 7 bases of the junction left unmatched. The CDR3 loop spans 13 amino acids. This CDR3 reads CSVSGSGPETQYF. The CDR3 DNA is TGCAGCGTAAGCGGGAGTGGGCCAGAGACCCAGTACTTC.

There are a few counts of this clonotype. This chain joins TRBV20-1 and TRBJ1-1; D gene ambiguous. Trimming cost V 3 bases and J 0 bases, with 14 bases left between them. CDR3 length: 15 amino acids. CDR1 is DFQATT, CDR2 SNEGSKA, per germline (reference sequence). The CDR3 sequence is CSARYRRSMNTEAFF. The CDR3 nucleotides read TGCAGTGCTAGGTACCGCCGAAGTATGAACACTGAAGCTTTCTTT.

Only a few counts were recorded for this clonotype. This sequence joins TRBV20-1 and TRBJ2-7; the match to TRBD1 covers 8 bases. The junction had 13 bases not matched to a gene; V was cut back by 3 bases and J by 12 bases. CDR1 and CDR2 from the germline V gene are DFQATT and SNEGSKA (reference sequence). The CDR3 extends over 13 amino acids. The CDR3 loop reads CSASSSRDRTTYF. Here the CDR3 DNA reads TGCAGTGCTAGCTCCTCCCGGGACAGGACGACGTACTTC.

The chain combines TRBV6-1 with TRBJ1-5; 8 nucleotides line up with TRBD1. There are 15 residues in the CDR3. V dropped 6 bases and J dropped 1; count of bases not matched to a gene: 5. CDR1 and CDR2 (germline): MNHNS, SASEGT. CDR3 sequence (DNA): TGTGCCAGCAGACAGACAGGGGTCAGCAATCAGCCCCAGCATTTT. Protein product: CASRQTGVSNQPQHF.

This clonotype has just a few counts. This rearrangement joins TRBV15 to TRBJ2-2; D remains unclear. V gave up 5 bases and J gave up 1 base, with 5 bases separating them. Per the germline V gene, CDR1 is LNHNV and CDR2 is YYDKDF (reference sequence). The CDR3 loop spans 13 amino acids. Written as DNA, the CDR3 is TGTGCCACCAGCCCACGGAACACCGGGGAGCTGTTTTTT. Translation: CATSPRNTGELFF.